This entry concerns a single T cell receptor beta chain. Its antigen is not known. V shed 1 base and J shed 6 bases, with 15 bases lying between them. From germline, CDR1 is SNHLY and CDR2 FYNNEI. The CDR3 has 16 residues. The data stem from a study of cytomegalovirus exposure and HLA in healthy donors. Both 60 Vbeta primers and 13 Jbeta primers went into the PCR. The table came from immunoSEQ multiplex PCR; TCRdb's copy has only in-frame clones and leaves some out. Counted here are about 140,000 clones, about 75% occurring once; the ten biggest clones make up 3% to 3.5%. Study conclusions and caveats: With high specificity and sensitivity, the classifier reportedly diagnosed cytomegalovirus status. The majority of TCR sequences were rare, yet some public TCRs appeared in many donors.

The receptor comes from a man aged 40-49 years in good health and CMV-seronegative. J is TRBJ2-2 and V is TRBV2; D is uncertain. Sequences were obtained from PBMCs. The CDR3 nucleotides read TGTGCCAGCAGTGAAGAGCGACCGGGTTCGTCCGGGGAGCTGTTTTTT. It encodes CASSEERPGSSGELFF.